This T cell receptor beta chain was recorded in a study of cytomegalovirus exposure and HLA in healthy donors. The PCR contained 60 Vbeta and 13 Jbeta primers. Only in-frame clones appear in the TCRdb table, and some are missing; sequencing was by immunoSEQ multiplex PCR. Here the sample spans about 180,000 clones, around 73% being singletons. This CDR3 is 14 amino acids long. Germline lookup yields CDR1 LNHNV and CDR2 YYDKDF (reference sequence). V was shortened by 0 bases and J by 1 base, with 3 bases between the two germline ends. The receptor comes from a man aged 60 to 69 in good health and CMV-seronegative. The rearrangement joins TRBV15 to TRBJ2-2, with D hard to call. Specimen: PBMCs. The chain's CDR3 is CATSRDRNTGELFF. CDR3 sequence (DNA): TGTGCCACCAGCAGAGATAGGAACACCGGGGAGCTGTTTTTT.